These 12 T cell receptor beta chains were sequenced from one sample in a study of blood T cells in healthy people across ages. Sample-barcoded 5' priming and a J-beta primer mix drove a second PCR of 7 to 11 cycles. In TCRdb, the 5' RACE reads were re-called with MiXCR into one record per CDR3 protein. The sample includes approximately 1,100,000 distinct CDR3 sequences, 40% to 50% of them seen just once. Specimen: blood. Receptors originate from a woman aged 60-75 years in good health.

The gene calls are TRBV13 and TRBJ2-1; 7 positions match TRBD2. Per the germline V gene, CDR1 is PRHDT and CDR2 is FYEKMQ (reference sequence). The length of the CDR3 is 16 residues. The V gene end was trimmed by 0 bases and the J gene end by 10 bases; junction bases not matched to a gene: 12. The CDR3 DNA reads TGTGCCAGCAGCTTAGGCTGGGGGGAGGGCCATCAGGAGCAGTTCTTC. This sequence encodes CASSLGWGEGHQEQFF. The variable domain in full, with the rest retrieved from reference TRBV13 and TRBJ2-1, is AAGVIQSPRHLIKEKRETATLKCYPIPRHDTVYWYQQGPGQDPQFLISFYEKMQSDKGSIPDRFSAQQFSDYHSELNMSSLELGDSALYFCASSLGWGEGHQEQFFGPGTRLTVL.

The genes are TRBV24-1 and TRBJ2-1, with 7 bases lining up with TRBD2. CDR1 and CDR2 from the germline V gene are KGHDR and SFDVKD. The CDR3 covers 17 residues. V trimming: 4 bases; J trimming: 1 base; junction bases outside the gene matches: 9. The CDR3 coding sequence is TGTGCCACCAGTGACTCGAAAAGCGGGAAATCCTACAATGAGCAGTTCTTC. This translates into CATSDSKSGKSYNEQFF.

The chain carries TRBV6-5 and TRBJ2-1, with a tentative D call TRBD2 (5 bases). Germline lookup yields CDR1 MNHEY and CDR2 SVGAGI. There are 14 residues in the CDR3. V shed 0 bases and J shed 12 bases, with 15 bases lying between them. CDR3 nucleotide sequence: TGTGCCAGCAGTTACTCGGCACCGCCGGGGAGGCAGTTCTTC. It translates to CASSYSAPPGRQFF.

This sequence joins TRBV5-1 and TRBJ2-1; 13 nucleotides line up with TRBD2. With the DNA end fitting TRBJ2-7 better, the J assignment may be wrong. This CDR3 is 17 amino acids long. Germline values: CDR1 SGHRS, CDR2 YFSETQ. The CDR3 here is CASSTRTSGSRHNEQYF. The CDR3 DNA reads TGCGCCAGCAGCACCCGGACTAGCGGGAGTCGTCACAATGAGCAGTACTTC.

The chain couples TRBV29-1 to TRBJ2-7, with TRBD1 identical over 10 bases. Germline-derived CDR1 and CDR2 are SQVTM and ANQGSEA. The CDR3 sequence is 15 residues long. Losses at the gene ends were 7 bases for V and 5 bases for J; bases not matched to a gene: 14. CDR3 coding DNA: TGCAGCGAACCCACCGGGACAGGGGAAGGGCACGAGCAGTACTTC. The encoded protein is CSEPTGTGEGHEQYF.

The table lists this clonotype with a count of one. The V and J genes are TRBV4-1 and TRBJ1-5; D gene ambiguous. CDR3 size: 17 residues. Germline V gene sequence: CDR1 MGHRA, CDR2 YSYEKL. Trimming left V 1 base short and J 4 bases short, with 17 bases between. DNA of the CDR3: TGCGCCAGCAGCCAAGGGGAGGGAAGTTATGGTAATCAGCCCCAGCATTTT. As protein: CASSQGEGSYGNQPQHF.

The CDR3 bases are TGTGCCAGCATCTCGGGGCAGGGGCTCATGAACACTGAAGCTTTCTTT. It is translated as CASISGQGLMNTEAFF. The V call is TRBV11-2, the J call TRBJ1-1; weak D call: TRBD1 (6 bases). CDR3 size: 16 residues. Trimming removed 7 bases from V and 0 bases from J, with 18 bases in between. The V gene's germline CDR1 is SGHAT and CDR2 FQNNGV.

A word on this clonotype: The junction departs from germline at one end; a sequencing error may be responsible. The V call is TRBV10-3, the J call TRBJ1-6; D is ambiguous. Germline lookup yields CDR1 ENHRY and CDR2 SYGVKD. The CDR3 spans 12 residues. The DNA for the CDR3 is TGTGCCATCAATGAGGGAAATTCACCCCTCCACTTT. Translation: CAINEGNSPLHF.

The chain recombines TRBV30 with TRBJ2-4; possible D gene TRBD1, 5 bases. The last part of the DNA fits TRBJ2-5 better; the J call may be wrong. CDR1 GTSNPN and CDR2 SVGIG come from the germline V gene (reference sequence). CDR3 length: 13 residues. The CDR3 region is CAPYSTRVQTQYF. In DNA, the CDR3 is TGTGCCCCTTACAGTACCAGGGTGCAGACCCAGTACTTC.

This clonotype is a singleton in its sample. This sequence joins TRBV24-1 and TRBJ2-4, with TRBD2 matching 7 bases. The ends lost 4 bases at V and 13 bases at J; junction bases unmatched: 18. The germline V gene has CDR1 KGHDR and CDR2 SFDVKD. This CDR3 is built from 16 residues. The CDR3 sequence: CATSDRPLREIGEQYF. DNA for the CDR3: TGTGCCACCAGTGACCGCCCTCTGCGGGAGATAGGGGAGCAGTACTTC.

The V gene is TRBV18, the J gene TRBJ2-5; 7 bases align to TRBD2. The last part of the DNA fits TRBJ2-7 better; the J call may be wrong. Germline V gene lookup returns CDR1 KGHSH and CDR2 LQKENI. The CDR3 runs to 15 residues. The CDR3 loop is CASSPGGSSSREQYF. CDR3 bases: TGTGCCAGCTCACCGGGCGGGAGTTCATCTCGCGAGCAGTACTTC.

A few counts support this clonotype. The CDR3 DNA reads TGTGCCAGCAGTTTAAAGTTCTTC. As protein: CASSLKFF. V is TRBV27 and J is TRBJ2-1; D gene unclear. This CDR3 is 8 amino acids long. The V end was cut by 2 bases, the J end by 14 bases, with 1 base between. CDR1 MNHEY and CDR2 SMNVEV come from the germline V gene (reference sequence).